What follows is one TCR beta chain and its context. Germline V CDR1 and CDR2: SGHNT, YYREEE (reference sequence). The CDR3 consists of 15 residues. V gave up 2 bases and J gave up 3 bases; unmatched junction bases: 3. The sample comes from a study of T cell responses to AZD1222 COVID-19 vaccine. Libraries were prepared by immunoSEQ multiplex PCR; TCRdb keeps only in-frame clonotypes and omits some of them. This table has fewer than 100,000 clones, approximately 87% appearing once. Sequences were derived from peripheral blood, sampled 28 days after the second AZD1222 dose. The TCR sequence derives from an adult who received the AZD1222 COVID-19 vaccine. The V call is TRBV5-4, the J call TRBJ1-2; 11 bases match TRBD1. CDR3 sequence: CASSFPDRGHYGYTF. The CDR3 nucleotides are TGTGCCAGCAGCTTTCCGGACAGGGGGCACTATGGCTACACCTTC.